This TCR beta chain was observed in a study of blood T cells in healthy people across ages. Study results and limitations: With donor CMV status unknown, expanded clonotype changes were possibly confounded. Per-million-T-cell TCR beta diversity fell roughly linearly with age.

Together with a sample-barcoded 5' primer, a J-beta primer mix was included in a second PCR lasting roughly 6 to 12 cycles. Every molecule of cDNA carried a tag from a template-switch adaptor with 12 random nucleotides. Researchers report that each sample yielded at least 2.5 million CDR3-containing paired-end reads. MiXCR, applied by TCRdb to the 5' RACE reads, yields one record per CDR3 protein. The table lists some 290,000 distinct CDR3 sequences, roughly 26% of them singletons, with approximately 28% in the top ten. This clonotype came up many times. Its specificity is not known. The CDR3 is made up of 15 amino acids. From germline, CDR1 is LGHNA and CDR2 YSLEER. The V end lost 4 bases, the J end lost 2 bases, and 12 bases lay between the germline ends.

This sequence joins TRBV4-3 and TRBJ2-1; D unclear. The TCR was taken from a woman aged 65 to 85 in good health. Input material: blood. The CDR3 DNA follows: TGCGCCAGCAGCCGAGCGAGGCAAACCTACAATGAGCAGTTCTTC. Translated, it gives CASSRARQTYNEQFF.